This TCR beta chain derives from a study of radiotherapy plus CTLA-4 blockade in lung cancer. TCRdb's copy holds only in-frame clones and misses some; the assay was immunoSEQ multiplex PCR. The sample lists tens of thousands of clones, less than 85% occurring once. The V and J ends lost 6 bases and 3 bases, in that order; junction bases with no gene match: 5. Germline lookup yields CDR1 MDHEN and CDR2 SYDVKM. CDR3 length equals 14 residues. The input for sequencing was peripheral blood, taken from a patient treated with radiotherapy plus ipilimumab. The genes are TRBV28 and TRBJ1-5; 7 bases align to TRBD1. This TCR was sampled from a human donor with non-small cell lung cancer who had stable disease on radiotherapy plus ipilimumab. CDR3 sequence: CASSSGQNNQPQHF. The CDR3 nucleotides are TGTGCCAGCAGCTCGGGACAGAACAATCAGCCCCAGCATTTT.